Listed here are 19 T cell receptor beta chains from one sample, sequenced in a study of radiation and T cells in renal cell carcinoma. Only in-frame clones appear in the TCRdb table, and some are missing; sequencing was by immunoSEQ multiplex PCR. The table records 130,000 to 150,000 clones, about 87% of them present only once. Time point specified: baseline pretreatment blood. The treatment denotes: 15 Gy SBRT to primary tumor, nephrectomy 4 weeks later. Source: blood, taken from a patient whose treatment included radiotherapy and nephrectomy. Receptors were obtained from a woman aged 70-85 years with renal cell carcinoma.

The chain recombines TRBV27 with TRBJ2-3, with unresolved D. Trimming shortened V by 5 bases and J by 6 bases, and 12 bases separated the two germline ends. This CDR3 has 13 amino acids. Germline CDR1 is MNHEY and CDR2 is SMNVEV (reference sequence). CDR3 in DNA: TGTGCCAGCAGTCCCCCTGCTGGGGATACGCAGTATTTT. This codes for CASSPPAGDTQYF.

The rearrangement links TRBV30 to TRBJ1-1; D is undetermined. V lost 0 bases, J lost 5 bases, and 10 bases lay in between. Per germline, CDR1 GTSNPN and CDR2 SVGIG (reference sequence). This CDR3 is 13 amino acids long. CDR3 nucleotides: TGTGCCTGGAGTGTATTTCTGGGGACTGAAGCTTTCTTT. Encoded protein: CAWSVFLGTEAFF.

V gene TRBV27 combines with J gene TRBJ1-2; D not certain. CDR1 MNHEY and CDR2 SMNVEV come from the germline V gene (reference sequence). Trimming removed 7 bases from V and 6 bases from J, with 15 bases in between. The CDR3 runs 13 residues. The DNA for the CDR3 is TGTGCCAGCACTACCCGAGGGCGGCATGGCTACACCTTC. Translating it yields CASTTRGRHGYTF.

This clone was observed a few times. This chain uses TRBV10-3 with TRBJ1-5; TRBD1 matches 7 bases. The CDR3 sequence is 14 residues long. With V trimmed by 4 bases and J by 7 bases, 7 bases remained unmatched. The V gene's germline CDR1 is ENHRY and CDR2 SYGVKD. The CDR3 loop is CAISAGTETQPQHF. CDR3 DNA sequence: TGTGCCATCAGTGCCGGGACAGAAACACAGCCCCAGCATTTT.

The chain carries TRBV6-5 and TRBJ1-2; TRBD1 matches at 7 bases. Trimming took 4 bases from V and 7 from J; bases not matched to a gene: 15. Germline values: CDR1 MNHEY, CDR2 SVGAGI. CDR3 length: 16 residues. The CDR3, as DNA: TGTGCCAGCAGTTTGTCTCATGGAGACAGGGCGGCTGGCTACACCTTC. It translates to CASSLSHGDRAAGYTF.

The chain carries TRBV10-3 and TRBJ1-2, with D possibly TRBD1 on 6 matching bases. Germline V gene lookup returns CDR1 ENHRY and CDR2 SYGVKD. Deletions cut 4 bases from V and 4 bases from J, with 13 bases between. CDR3 length: 14 amino acids. CDR3 loop: CAISADRRAYGYTF. For the CDR3, the DNA is TGTGCCATCAGTGCAGACAGGAGAGCCTATGGCTACACCTTC.

This clone is a singleton in its sample. The chain has TRBV2 and TRBJ2-1; 11 positions match TRBD2. CDR1 and CDR2 (germline): SNHLY, FYNNEI. The V segment lost 4 bases and the J segment 10 bases; nucleotides outside the gene matches: 9. There are 15 residues in the CDR3. Here the CDR3 reads CASSGRSGGAGEQFF. CDR3 DNA: TGTGCCAGCAGTGGGCGTAGCGGGGGGGCCGGCGAGCAGTTCTTC.

The chain joins TRBV7-9 to TRBJ2-5; a weak D match, TRBD2 (6 bases). The germline CDR1 and CDR2 sequences are SEHNR and FQNEAQ (reference sequence). The V end lost 4 bases, the J end lost 5 bases, and 17 bases lay between the germline ends. This CDR3 has 15 residues. The CDR3 loop reads CASSYQAGGSETQYF. CDR3 sequence (DNA): TGTGCCAGCAGCTACCAAGCGGGCGGGTCGGAGACCCAGTACTTC.

V usage is TRBV7-9 and J usage is TRBJ2-5; 7 positions agree with TRBD1. The ends lost 5 bases at V and 2 bases at J; junction bases unmatched: 2. Per the germline V gene, CDR1 is SEHNR and CDR2 is FQNEAQ (reference sequence). This CDR3 region has 13 residues. The CDR3 nucleotides are TGTGCCAGCAGCACGGGACAGCAAGAGACCCAGTACTTC. Amino acid sequence: CASSTGQQETQYF.

This clone was recorded only once. V usage is TRBV28 and J usage is TRBJ2-5; 9 bases are shared with TRBD1. This CDR3 region has 16 residues. The V and J ends lost 5 bases and 2 bases, in that order; junction bases with no gene match: 9. The germline V gene encodes CDR1 MDHEN and CDR2 SYDVKM. CDR3 sequence: CASSTPSGQGQETQYF. CDR3 nucleotides: TGTGCCAGCAGTACTCCCTCCGGACAGGGGCAAGAGACCCAGTACTTC.

The chain combines TRBV7-9 with TRBJ2-3; TRBD2 matches 11 bases. After removal of 5 bases from V and 5 bases from J, the junction contained 3 bases not matched to a gene. The CDR3 loop spans 14 amino acids. The germline gives CDR1 SEHNR, CDR2 FQNEAQ (reference sequence). The DNA for the CDR3 is TGTGCCAGCAGCCCGGGACTAGCGGTAGATACGCAGTATTTT. Protein sequence: CASSPGLAVDTQYF. The whole variable domain, remainder taken from reference TRBV7-9 and TRBJ2-3, is DTGVSQNPRHKITKRGQNVTFRCDPISEHNRLYWYRQTLGQGPEFLTYFQNEAQLEKSRLLSDRFSAERPKGSFSTLEIQRTEQGDSAMYLCASSPGLAVDTQYFGPGTRLTVL.

This rearrangement joins TRBV30 to TRBJ1-1; 7 nucleotides match TRBD1. V was pared by 4 bases and J by 1 base, with 3 bases of the junction left unmatched. Germline values: CDR1 GTSNPN, CDR2 SVGIG (reference sequence). CDR3 length: 13 residues. The CDR3 nucleotides are TGTGCCTGGACAGGGGGGGGGAACACTGAAGCTTTCTTT. This sequence encodes CAWTGGGNTEAFF.

CDR3 in DNA: TGTGCCAGCAGCCAACAGGGTTGGAATCAGCCCCAGCATTTT. Protein product: CASSQQGWNQPQHF. The chain uses TRBV14 and TRBJ1-5, with a weak D call TRBD1 (5 bases). Germline CDR1 reads SGHDN; CDR2 reads FVKESK. The CDR3 has 14 residues. V was pared by 2 bases and J by 4 bases, with 9 bases between.

This sequence joins TRBV29-1 and TRBJ1-1; 7 positions agree with TRBD1. The ends lost 7 bases at V and 11 bases at J; junction bases unmatched: 10. Germline values: CDR1 SQVTM, CDR2 ANQGSEA. The CDR3 spans 11 residues. The CDR3 here is CSARQGFVAFF. The CDR3 DNA reads as TGCAGCGCCCGACAGGGTTTTGTTGCTTTCTTT.

The table lists this clone with a count of one. The V call is TRBV25-1, the J call TRBJ2-7, with 9 bases aligning to TRBD2. Germline V gene lookup returns CDR1 MGHDK and CDR2 SYGVNS. V shed 6 bases, J shed 5 bases, and the junction held 5 bases outside the gene matches. The CDR3 extends over 13 amino acids. The CDR3 reads CASRGTSKNEQYF. CDR3 sequence (DNA): TGTGCCAGCAGGGGGACTAGCAAAAACGAGCAGTACTTC.

J is TRBJ2-7 and V is TRBV7-2; 8 bases align to TRBD2. This CDR3 spans 14 amino acids. The germline V gene has CDR1 SGHTA and CDR2 FQGNSA. Trimming took 3 bases from V and 7 from J; bases not matched to a gene: 8. As DNA, the CDR3 is TGTGCCAGCAGCTTCAGGACGGGGGGGTCAGAGCAGTACTTC. It is translated as CASSFRTGGSEQYF.

The CDR3 here is CASRRRGSPLHF. The CDR3 DNA sequence: TGTGCCAGCAGGCGTCGGGGGTCACCCCTCCACTTT. The chain recombines TRBV28 with TRBJ1-6; D might be TRBD1 (5 bases). Germline assignment: CDR1 MDHEN and CDR2 SYDVKM. With 6 bases removed from V and 10 bases from J, the gap between germline ends came to 10 bases. This CDR3 has 12 amino acids.

This sequence joins TRBV28 and TRBJ1-1, with no clear D. CDR1 MDHEN and CDR2 SYDVKM come from the germline V gene. Trimming removed 3 bases at V and 4 bases at J, with 9 bases between. The CDR3 length is 13 residues. Written as DNA, the CDR3 is TGTGCCAGCAGTTTCCAATTGCGCACTGAAGCTTTCTTT. Translated: CASSFQLRTEAFF.

This chain joins TRBV7-2 and TRBJ2-5, with D possibly TRBD2 on 5 matching bases. Germline V lookup: CDR1 SGHTA, CDR2 FQGNSA. CDR3 length: 14 residues. The V end lost 5 bases, the J end lost 5 bases, and 15 bases lay between the germline ends. The CDR3 spells CASSPSVGGETQYF. CDR3 in DNA: TGTGCCAGCAGCCCCTCGGTGGGCGGGGAGACCCAGTACTTC.